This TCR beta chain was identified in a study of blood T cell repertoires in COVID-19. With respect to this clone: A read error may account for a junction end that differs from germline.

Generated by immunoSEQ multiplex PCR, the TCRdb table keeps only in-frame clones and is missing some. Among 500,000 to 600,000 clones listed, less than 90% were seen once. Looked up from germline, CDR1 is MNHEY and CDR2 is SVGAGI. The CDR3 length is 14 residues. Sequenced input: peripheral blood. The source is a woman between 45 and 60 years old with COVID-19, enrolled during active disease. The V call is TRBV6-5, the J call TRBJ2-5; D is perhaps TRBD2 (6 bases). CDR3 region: CASSPFGGPEAQYF. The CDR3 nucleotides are TGTGCCAGCAGCCCCTTCGGGGGACCAGAGGCCCAGTACTTC.